This T cell receptor (beta chain) was identified in a study of breast tumors, draining lymph nodes, adjacent tissues. Findings and caveats of the study: Tumor and nontumor repertoires were significantly more similar in luminal-like than in basal-like breast cancer. Findings are consistent with lymph node origin and intratumoral expansion of most tumor T cells.

The sample holds many counts of this clonotype. Antigen: not known. The CDR3 spans 14 residues. Germline V gene lookup returns CDR1 SGHRS and CDR2 YFSETQ. Trimming cost V 6 bases and J 1 base, with 13 bases left between them. Samples came from axillary lymph nodes draining the breast cancer. Using its own MiXCR run on the multiplex PCR reads, TCRdb lists one record per CDR3 protein. The sample contains around 140,000 distinct CDR3 sequences, 32% of which appear only once. The receptor was derived from a female donor with breast cancer. Some clones in this sample may be carry-over from other donors' samples. The chain links TRBV5-1 to TRBJ1-2, with D possibly matching TRBD1 (5 bases). The sequenced sample consisted of axillary lymph node tissue. CDR3 nucleotide sequence: TGCGCCAGCAAAATGACAGACATTAACTATGGCTACACCTTC. It yields the protein CASKMTDINYGYTF.